These 25 T cell receptor beta chains were all obtained from the same sample, sequenced in a study of early T cells in non-severe SARS-CoV-2 infection. Via MiXCR, TCRdb re-called the 5' RACE reads, giving one row per CDR3 protein. The sample comprises under 85,000 distinct CDR3 sequences, 10% to 12% of which are singletons, and approximately 5% rests with the top ten. The sequencing used whole blood, collected at baseline. These receptor sequences come from an adult who was a healthcare worker with PCR-confirmed SARS-CoV-2 infection or an uninfected control (not recorded which).

In this sample, this clonotype turned up a few times. The chain carries TRBV19 and TRBJ2-1; the match to TRBD2 covers 12 bases. V shed 4 bases, J shed 5 bases, and the junction held 9 bases outside the gene matches. The CDR3 loop spans 17 amino acids. Germline lookup yields CDR1 LNHDA and CDR2 SQIVND (reference sequence). In DNA, the CDR3 is TGTGCCAGTAGTACGACCGGACTAGCGGGGATTCACAATGAGCAGTTCTTC. It yields the protein CASSTTGLAGIHNEQFF.

This clonotype appeared many times. This chain connects TRBV6-4 to TRBJ2-1, with 8 bases that match TRBD1. This CDR3 has 15 residues. Germline trimming cut 4 bases from V and 5 bases from J; bases unmatched to any gene: 7. Germline CDR1 is MRHNA and CDR2 is SNTAGT. Written as DNA, the CDR3 is TGTGCCAGCAGTGTGGGACAGGATGTGAACAATGAGCAGTTCTTC. Translation: CASSVGQDVNNEQFF.

This clonotype was counted a few times. The gene calls are TRBV5-1 and TRBJ2-1; D is unclear. The CDR3 spans 15 residues. V lost 0 bases, J lost 0 bases, and 7 bases lay in between. The germline V gene encodes CDR1 SGHRS and CDR2 YFSETQ. In nucleotides, the CDR3 is TGCGCCAGCAGCTTGGAGATAGCCTCCTACAATGAGCAGTTCTTC. Translation: CASSLEIASYNEQFF.

V gene TRBV9 combines with J gene TRBJ1-2; 7 nucleotides agree with TRBD1. Unmatched junction bases numbered 5, after V lost 3 bases and J lost 3 bases. Germline CDR1 SGDLS, CDR2 YYNGEE. This CDR3 region has 14 residues. The DNA of the CDR3 is TGTGCCAGCAGCGCCGACAGGGCCTACTATGGCTACACCTTC. Protein sequence: CASSADRAYYGYTF.

The rearrangement links TRBV20-1 to TRBJ1-1; 8 nucleotides align to TRBD1. Germline V lookup: CDR1 DFQATT, CDR2 SNEGSKA (reference sequence). The CDR3 sequence is 14 residues long. J was trimmed by 3 bases and V by 0 bases; bases with no gene match: 3. For the CDR3, the DNA is TGCAGTGCTAGAGAGGACAGGGATTACACTGAAGCTTTCTTT. Translated, it gives CSAREDRDYTEAFF.

This clonotype has at least ten counts. The rearrangement links TRBV7-6 to TRBJ2-2, with no clear D. CDR3 size: 12 residues. Germline CDR1 SGHVS, CDR2 FNYEAQ. V dropped 3 bases and J dropped 1 base, with 0 bases sitting between them. The CDR3: CASSLNTGELFF. CDR3 DNA sequence: TGTGCCAGCAGCTTGAACACCGGGGAGCTGTTTTTT.

This clonotype was observed a few times. The chain uses TRBV20-1 and TRBJ2-7; TRBD2 matches at 15 bases. This CDR3 comprises 18 residues. Germline trimming cut 5 bases from V and 0 bases from J; bases unmatched to any gene: 11. Germline-derived CDR1 and CDR2 are DFQATT and SNEGSKA (reference sequence). The CDR3 reads CSAPGAGLAGGSSYEQYF. The CDR3 DNA follows: TGCAGTGCTCCCGGGGCTGGACTAGCGGGGGGGAGCTCCTACGAGCAGTACTTC.

J is TRBJ1-4 and V is TRBV18, with D tentatively TRBD1 (5 bases). Deletions cut 2 bases from V and 0 bases from J, with 13 bases between. The CDR3 is 17 residues long. Germline V gene data show CDR1 as KGHSH and CDR2 as LQKENI. CDR3 protein: CASSPLGRQTTNEKLFF. The CDR3 DNA reads as TGTGCCAGCTCACCATTGGGCAGACAGACAACTAATGAAAAACTGTTTTTT. Full variable domain (remainder filled in from reference TRBV18 and TRBJ1-4): NAGVMQNPRHLVRRRGQEARLRCSPMKGHSHVYWYRQLPEEGLKFMVYLQKENIIDESGMPKERFSAEFPKEGPSILRIQQVVRGDSAAYFCASSPLGRQTTNEKLFFGSGTQLSVL.

The V and J genes are TRBV29-1 and TRBJ1-1; 7 bases align to TRBD1. Germline values: CDR1 SQVTM, CDR2 ANQGSEA. The ends lost 4 bases at V and 6 bases at J; junction bases unmatched: 14. There are 15 residues in the CDR3. CDR3 sequence (DNA): TGCAGCGTTGTTCCAACCTCGACAGGGAGCGCTGAAGCTTTCTTT. This translates into CSVVPTSTGSAEAFF.

By sample share, this clonotype is large (0.1 to 1%). The chain uses TRBV14 and TRBJ1-2, with TRBD1 as a possible D gene (5 bases). Looked up from germline, CDR1 is SGHDN and CDR2 is FVKESK. The CDR3 consists of 13 residues. Trimming shortened V by 4 bases and J by 7 bases, and 13 bases separated the two germline ends. CDR3 nucleotide sequence: TGTGCCAGCAGCCTGACAGAACGGGGTGGCTACACCTTC. Protein: CASSLTERGGYTF.

This clonotype showed up many times. The chain carries TRBV5-1 and TRBJ2-5; 14 bases are a match to TRBD2. The CDR3 consists of 17 residues. V was clipped by 0 bases and J by 3 bases; unmatched bases: 4. The V gene's germline CDR1 is SGHRS and CDR2 YFSETQ. The DNA of the CDR3 is TGCGCCAGCAGCTTGGACGGGACTAGCGGGAGTAAAGAGACCCAGTACTTC. It codes for CASSLDGTSGSKETQYF.

This clonotype was found a few times. The CDR3 loop reads CASSSRTSGGFVTDTQYF. The CDR3 DNA reads TGTGCCAGCAGCTCCCGGACTAGCGGGGGTTTTGTCACAGATACGCAGTATTTT. The V and J genes are TRBV11-2 and TRBJ2-3; 13 bases agree with TRBD2. Trimming took 4 bases from V and 2 from J; bases not matched to a gene: 9. CDR1 and CDR2 from the germline V gene are SGHAT and FQNNGV. This CDR3 has 18 residues.

This clonotype occurred many times. The chain employs TRBV12-3 or TRBV12-4 and TRBJ2-1; 12 bases match TRBD1. The CDR3 has 15 residues. Unmatched junction bases numbered 6, after V lost 3 bases and J lost 9 bases. CDR3 amino acids: CASSFRDRGRGEQFF. In DNA form, the CDR3 reads TGTGCCAGCAGTTTCCGGGACAGGGGGCGCGGTGAGCAGTTCTTC.

The table lists this clonotype with a few counts. The chain employs TRBV20-1 and TRBJ2-5; 8 nucleotides line up with TRBD2. V dropped 6 bases and J dropped 2; count of bases not matched to a gene: 11. This CDR3 has 15 amino acids. Germline lookup yields CDR1 DFQATT and CDR2 SNEGSKA (reference sequence). The CDR3 spells CSAAIAGRWQETQYF. The CDR3 DNA sequence: TGCAGTGCAGCTATAGCGGGACGCTGGCAAGAGACCCAGTACTTC.

The rearrangement links TRBV29-1 to TRBJ2-7; TRBD1 matches at 8 bases. CDR1 and CDR2 (germline): SQVTM, ANQGSEA. CDR3 length: 11 residues. V was clipped by 7 bases and J by 7 bases; unmatched bases: 6. CDR3 residues: CSAITGGEQYF. CDR3 nucleotide sequence: TGCAGCGCTATAACAGGGGGTGAGCAGTACTTC.

This clonotype showed up many times. This CDR3 reads CSVGAGELNTEAFF. For the CDR3, the DNA is TGCAGCGTTGGGGCTGGGGAGCTTAACACTGAAGCTTTCTTT. The V gene is TRBV29-1, the J gene TRBJ1-1; D not certain. V shed 4 bases and J shed 2 bases, with 14 bases lying between them. This CDR3 comprises 14 residues. Germline CDR1 and CDR2: SQVTM and ANQGSEA.

This clonotype was picked up a small number of times. The rearrangement joins TRBV5-1 to TRBJ2-5; unclear D gene. Trimming pared 0 bases from V and 2 bases from J, leaving 17 bases between. CDR1 SGHRS and CDR2 YFSETQ come from the germline V gene. The CDR3 has 17 amino acids. The DNA for the CDR3 is TGCGCCAGCAGCTTGGAGCGCCCCCGAACGCATCAAGAGACCCAGTACTTC. Translating gives CASSLERPRTHQETQYF.

The rearrangement joins TRBV5-1 to TRBJ1-1; no reliable D call. V was cut by 1 base and J by 1 base, with 2 bases left in between. This CDR3 region has 12 residues. Germline lookup yields CDR1 SGHRS and CDR2 YFSETQ. CDR3 residues: CASSLQNTEAFF. The CDR3, as DNA: TGCGCCAGCAGCTTGCAGAACACTGAAGCTTTCTTT.

This clonotype came up a few times. The chain employs TRBV27 and TRBJ1-2, with D perhaps matching TRBD1 (5 bases). The ends were cut back, 8 bases at V and 8 bases at J, with 21 bases in the middle. The CDR3 runs 14 residues. Germline V gives CDR1 MNHEY, CDR2 SMNVEV (reference sequence). In DNA form, the CDR3 reads TGTGCCAGCGGAATTGTCGGGGGATCGGGCGGCTACACCTTC. It specifies CASGIVGGSGGYTF.

The table lists this clonotype with many counts. The chain couples TRBV5-1 to TRBJ1-1; 10 bases match TRBD1. Germline CDR1 and CDR2: SGHRS and YFSETQ. V shed 3 bases, J shed 6 bases, and the junction held 5 bases outside the gene matches. The CDR3 runs 14 residues. The CDR3 nucleotides are TGCGCCAGCAGCTCAAGACAGGGGGCGGCTGAAGCTTTCTTT. Protein product: CASSSRQGAAEAFF.

V is TRBV3-1 and J is TRBJ2-1; 7 positions agree with TRBD2. This CDR3 is built from 15 residues. Per the germline V gene, CDR1 is LGHDT and CDR2 is YNNKEL (reference sequence). J was trimmed by 5 bases and V by 6 bases; bases with no gene match: 10. CDR3 sequence: CASRLDRGVHNEQFF. The CDR3 nucleotides are TGTGCCAGCAGGTTAGACCGGGGGGTTCACAATGAGCAGTTCTTC.

This clonotype appeared many times. The J gene is TRBJ1-6, the V gene TRBV20-1; TRBD1 matches 7 bases. V lost 0 bases, J lost 7 bases, and 3 bases stayed unmatched. Germline assignment: CDR1 DFQATT and CDR2 SNEGSKA (reference sequence). CDR3 length equals 14 residues. The CDR3 nucleotides are TGCAGTGCTAGAGAAGGCAGGGGGAATTCACCCCTCCACTTT. Translating it yields CSAREGRGNSPLHF.

This clonotype came up many times. The chain uses TRBV3-1 and TRBJ2-1; D gene uncertain. The germline CDR1 and CDR2 sequences are LGHDT and YNNKEL (reference sequence). The CDR3 sequence is 13 residues long. V lost 5 bases, J lost 9 bases, and 14 bases lay in between. The CDR3 DNA is TGTGCCAGCAGCTCCTTCTTGAGTAGTGAGCAGTTCTTC. This sequence encodes CASSSFLSSEQFF.

This clonotype came up a few times. This sequence joins TRBV25-1 and TRBJ2-3; 9 bases are a match to TRBD1. Germline loops: CDR1 MGHDK, CDR2 SYGVNS. V was clipped by 3 bases and J by 6 bases; unmatched bases: 7. The length of the CDR3 is 15 residues. Here the CDR3 DNA reads TGTGCCAGCAGTGATCCCGTGACAGGGGGGGATACGCAGTATTTT. This codes for CASSDPVTGGDTQYF.

This clonotype has more than one count but fewer than ten. The J gene is TRBJ1-5, the V gene TRBV4-1, with unresolved D. The CDR3 sequence is 14 residues long. Germline V gives CDR1 MGHRA, CDR2 YSYEKL. The V gene lost 1 base and the J gene lost 4 bases, with 8 bases spanning the gap. CDR3 nucleotides: TGCGCCAGCAGCCAAGGGACGGCGAATCAGCCCCAGCATTTT. The encoded protein is CASSQGTANQPQHF.